This entry is about one T cell receptor (beta chain). Antigen: not known. These data come from a study of cytomegalovirus exposure and HLA in healthy donors. Study at large: HLA-typed donors were the source of approximately 88 million unique TCRs, which an early data release held.

J was trimmed by 2 bases and V by 7 bases; bases with no gene match: 10. This CDR3 spans 15 amino acids. The germline gives CDR1 MNHNY, CDR2 SVGAGI (reference sequence). Study outcomes and limitations: In a later analysis, TCR association rates varied by HLA locus: DRB1 most, HLA-C fewest. Sequencing depth across donors, presence/absence analyses assumed, was roughly uniform.

PCR amplification relied on 60 Vbeta primers (plus 13 Jbeta primers). Original processing methods: In a later analysis, about 11 million of about 80 million unique beta chains occurred in at least two donors. The assay was immunoSEQ multiplex PCR, and TCRdb's table has in-frame clones only and misses some. V and J calls and clone size come straight from that table; D and trimming were deduced from the DNA. The table records 100,000 to 150,000 clones, roughly 78% of them present only once. This TCR was sampled from a man in his thirties or forties in good health and CMV-seronegative. The specimen was PBMCs. V and J are TRBV6-6 and TRBJ2-7; TRBD2 matches 8 bases. The CDR3 coding sequence is TGTGCCAGCACCTACGGGCACGGGAGGGCCTACGAGCAGTACTTC. Its translation is CASTYGHGRAYEQYF.